The source of this T cell receptor beta chain is a study of CD8+CD57+ T cells in acquired aplastic anemia (dated by TCRdb to between 2017 and 2018). With respect to the entire study: DNA extracted from sorted CD4+ and CD8+ cells had a mean of around 3.3 ug, with a range of roughly 0.18 to 27.4 ug. CD8+CD57+ expansion was defined as a frequency above the mean frequency observed in healthy subjects. Findings and caveats that apply to the study as a whole: Patients and healthy controls showed no significant difference in CD8+ Simpson's diversity (P=0.060). Some 30 CD8+ CDR3 sequences were found to be shared between patients and controls, but these sequences appeared to be highly expressed in patients and within the immunodominant clones of the patients.

Profiling of TCR beta VDJ combinations and CDR3 sequences used genomic DNA as the template. TCR repertoire sequencing was run on an Illumina HiSeq 2000. As for the authors' bioinformatics: TRBV/TRBJ rearrangement plots, CDR3 size and DJ length profiles, and Simpson's diversity index were used to assess repertoires. The immunodominant clone was defined as the most abundant DNA sequence in deep sequencing data. CDR3 amino acid sequences were screened for sharing across subjects and compared with published repertoires and the VDJdb database. The public reads were quality trimmed at Q25 with fastp and then assembled into clones with MiXCR by TCRdb, keeping productive beta chains. Every entry covers one CDR3 protein and lists the most common genes and DNA from its rows. V and J calls and clone size were set by TCRdb, not the authors. The sample table shows about 470,000 distinct CDR3 sequences, and approximately 33% are seen once. The ten largest clones take up roughly 0.89% of the sample.

Expansion of CD8+CD57+ cells had been shown by flow cytometry in the patients chosen for sequencing. Every patient had a diagnosis of severe acquired aplastic anemia based on International Study of Aplastic Anemia and Agranulocytosis and Camitta criteria. At the time blood was sampled, none of the patients had received any therapy. The study deep-sequenced TCR repertoires of sorted CD4+ and CD8+ blood T cells from severe aplastic anemia patients and healthy subjects. Patients were enrolled in the USA under clinicaltrials.gov protocols 00001620, 01623167, 00001397, 00071045, 00081523 and 00961064. Ficoll-Paque density gradient centrifugation was used to isolate peripheral blood mononuclear cells. Before DNA extraction, CD4+ and CD8+ T cells were sorted by FACS or by magnetic beads. Ten or more counts support this clonotype. Its antigen specificity is not known. No per-base quality is available; no much larger clone lies one base away.

The sequenced sample consisted of sorted CD4+, CD8+, or CD8+CD57+ T cells (not recorded which) from PBMCs. The clonotype originates from a human donor with aplastic anemia.

The nucleotide sequence reads TGCGCCAGCAGCCAAGACTCGCGGTATGGCTACACCTTC. Its translation reads: CASSQDSRYGYTF. This chain is built from TRBV4-3 and TRBJ1-2, with no reliable assignment of the D segment. In the germline V gene, CDR1 corresponds to LGHNA and CDR2 to YSLEER. V is cut by 0 bases and J by 5 bases, and the space between the germline ends is 7 bases. The CDR3 measures 13 amino acids from cysteine to phenylalanine. The retained sequence is limited to the CDR3, 39 bases, with the frame set at the first base.